What follows is one T cell receptor beta chain and its context. These data are taken from a study of blood T cell repertoires in COVID-19. About the research overall: Nucleic acid was either cDNA or gDNA, and it came from T cells, B-cell-depleted T cells, or PBMCs.

Per germline, CDR1 SNHLY and CDR2 FYNNEI. V was clipped by 6 bases and J by 5 bases, with 10 bases between them. This CDR3 spans 12 amino acids. Sequencing used immunoSEQ multiplex PCR; TCRdb keeps in-frame clones, though not all of them. Counted here are around 130,000 clones, 75% to 90% occurring once; the ten biggest clones make up around 30%. This sequence joins TRBV2 and TRBJ1-1; TRBD1 is a possible D gene (6 bases). The clonotype originates from a man between 65 and 79 years old with active or convalescent COVID-19. Sequenced input: peripheral blood. CDR3 in amino acids: CASSVTGTEAFF. The CDR3 DNA is TGTGCCAGCAGCGTTACAGGGACTGAAGCTTTCTTT.